This T cell receptor beta chain appears in the sequencing data of a study of OX40 agonist ivuxolimab in advanced cancers. This clone was observed a handful of times. The germline CDR1 and CDR2 sequences are ENHRY and SYGVKD. V was pared by 2 bases and J by 5 bases, with 12 bases between. The CDR3 loop spans 14 amino acids. Repertoires were generated with immunoSEQ multiplex PCR, while TCRdb's copy carries only in-frame clones and drops some. The table has 55,000 to 85,000 clones, 80% to 90% seen once. This receptor was obtained from an adult with an advanced solid tumor such as melanoma, head and neck, liver or kidney cancer. Specimen: CD4+ or CD8+ T cells sorted from blood, collected in a trial of the OX40 agonist ivuxolimab. The chain links TRBV10-3 to TRBJ1-1, with a weak D call TRBD1 (6 bases). CDR3 DNA sequence: TGTGCCATCAGTGAGGCGGGGGGCCAGACTGAAGCTTTCTTT. This codes for CAISEAGGQTEAFF.